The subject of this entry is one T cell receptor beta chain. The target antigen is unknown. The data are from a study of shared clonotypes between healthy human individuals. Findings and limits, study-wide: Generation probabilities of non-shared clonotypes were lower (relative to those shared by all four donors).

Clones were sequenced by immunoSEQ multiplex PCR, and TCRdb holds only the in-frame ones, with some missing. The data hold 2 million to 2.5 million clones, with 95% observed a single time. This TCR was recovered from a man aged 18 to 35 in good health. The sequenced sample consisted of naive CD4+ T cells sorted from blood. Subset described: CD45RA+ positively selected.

This CDR3 reads CSASRFRMAFF. DNA of the CDR3: TGCAGTGCTAGCAGGTTTCGTATGGCTTTCTTT. This rearrangement joins TRBV20-1 to TRBJ1-1; D unclear. Germline V gene lookup returns CDR1 DFQATT and CDR2 SNEGSKA (reference sequence). Trimming stripped 3 bases from V and 11 bases from J, with 13 bases between. This CDR3 is built from 11 residues.